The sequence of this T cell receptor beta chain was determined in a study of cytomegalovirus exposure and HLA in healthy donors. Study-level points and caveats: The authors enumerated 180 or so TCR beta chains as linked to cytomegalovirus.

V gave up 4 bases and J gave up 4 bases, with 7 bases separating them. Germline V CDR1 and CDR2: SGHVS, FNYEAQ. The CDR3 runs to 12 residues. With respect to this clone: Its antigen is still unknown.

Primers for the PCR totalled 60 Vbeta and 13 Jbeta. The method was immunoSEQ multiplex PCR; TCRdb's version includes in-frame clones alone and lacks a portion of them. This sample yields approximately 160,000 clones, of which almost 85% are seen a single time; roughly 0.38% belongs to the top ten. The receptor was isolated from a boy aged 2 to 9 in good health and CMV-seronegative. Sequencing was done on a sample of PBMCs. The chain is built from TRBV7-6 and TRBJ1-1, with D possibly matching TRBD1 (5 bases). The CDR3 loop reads CASSSDSTEAFF. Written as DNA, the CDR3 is TGTGCCAGCAGCTCCGACAGCACTGAAGCTTTCTTT.